This is a list of T cell receptor beta chains from one sample in a study of a mutant IDH1 vaccine in newly diagnosed glioma. The antigens of these receptors remain unknown. Using immunoSEQ multiplex PCR, the repertoire was profiled, and TCRdb retains in-frame clones only, with some absent. The table includes about 53,000 clones, less than 85% detected once. Sequencing used PBMCs, obtained from a glioma patient whose treatment included an IDH1 peptide vaccine. These receptors were collected from a woman aged 18-29 years with glioma. Some clones in this sample may be carry-over from other donors' samples. Each CDR3 is given with its conserved first and last residue. A D gene is named only where the DNA matches it firmly. Expanded clones are given a class, and other clones once, few, many or no size at all.

v_call	j_call	clone_size	d_call	cdr3_nt	cdr3_aa
TRBV5-1	TRBJ1-1	NA	NA	TGCGCCAGCAGCTTGGGAGGGTTGAAACCCCCCGAAGCTTTCTTT	CASSLGGLKPPEAFF
TRBV19	TRBJ1-5	NA	NA	TGTGCCAGTACCGGGGGCGTCAATCAGCCCCAGCATTTT	CASTGGVNQPQHF
TRBV5-6	TRBJ2-7	NA	NA	TGTGCCAGCAAGGCCCGTAGGGACGAGCAGTACTTC	CASKARRDEQYF
TRBV10-3	TRBJ1-5	NA	NA	TGTGCCATCAGCACGAACCCAGGGGACACCAATCAGCCCCAGCATTTT	CAISTNPGDTNQPQHF
TRBV6-6	TRBJ2-7	NA	NA	TGTGCCAGCAGCCTCGGGGCGGGGTCTTACGAGCAGTACTTC	CASSLGAGSYEQYF
TRBV6-6	TRBJ2-7	NA	TRBD2	TGTGCCAGCAGTCCGGGACTAGGTCGGGACGAGCAGTACTTC	CASSPGLGRDEQYF
TRBV10-3	TRBJ2-1	NA	NA	TGTGCCATCAGTCACAGGGTCAATGAGCAGTTCTTC	CAISHRVNEQFF
TRBV27	TRBJ2-6	NA	NA	TGTGCCAGCAGTACCTACTTAGGCTCTGGGGCCAACGTCCTGACTTTC	CASSTYLGSGANVLTF
TRBV15	TRBJ1-2	NA	TRBD1	TGTGCCACCAGCCCTTGGACAGGGGATGGCTACACCTTC	CATSPWTGDGYTF
TRBV5-1	TRBJ2-7	NA	TRBD2	TGCGCCAGCAGCTTCTTAACTAGCGGGGGGGCCCCCCACGAGCAGTACTTC	CASSFLTSGGAPHEQYF
TRBV11-3	TRBJ1-3	NA	TRBD1	TGTGCCAGCAGCCCCCGGACAGGGGGAAACACCATATATTTT	CASSPRTGGNTIYF
TRBV19	TRBJ1-5	NA	NA	TGTGCCAGTAGTAGGGAGGCAAATCAGCCCCAGCATTTT	CASSREANQPQHF
TRBV6-6	TRBJ2-3	NA	TRBD2	TGTGCCATGGGGGGGGGTAGCACAGATACGCAGTATTTT	CAMGGGSTDTQYF
TRBV6-1	TRBJ1-2	NA	NA	TGTGCCAGCAGTGAAGAGGGATTTAACTATGGCTACACCTTC	CASSEEGFNYGYTF
TRBV19	TRBJ1-5	few	TRBD1	TGTGCCACTCGGGCCCCTATACAGGGGCTCAGTCAGCCCCAGCATTTT	CATRAPIQGLSQPQHF
TRBV30	TRBJ1-1	NA	NA	TGTGCCTGGAACTTCATCTCGGGACCACACACTGAAGCTTTCTTT	CAWNFISGPHTEAFF
TRBV12-1	TRBJ2-5	once	NA	TGTGCCAGCAGCATCCCACTAGCGGGGGCAATCCAAGAGACCCAGTACTTC	CASSIPLAGAIQETQYF
TRBV5-1	TRBJ1-1	NA	NA	TGCGCCAGCAGCCCCCTCGCGGGAACCGGAACTGAAGCTTTCTTT	CASSPLAGTGTEAFF
TRBV29-1	TRBJ2-2	NA	NA	TGCAGCGTTGAGTTCACGAACACCGGGGAGCTGTTTTTT	CSVEFTNTGELFF
TRBV6-1	TRBJ2-1	NA	NA	TGTGCCAGCAGTAGAGTAGGTAGCTTCTACAATGAGCAGTTCTTC	CASSRVGSFYNEQFF
TRBV5-8	TRBJ2-7	NA	TRBD2	TGTGCCAGCAGCGCCGGCGAGGGGACTAGCGGGAGCCACGAGCAGTACTTC	CASSAGEGTSGSHEQYF
TRBV7-2	TRBJ2-7	NA	TRBD2	TGTGCCAGCAGTCCCAGCGGGAGTGCCTACGAGCAGTACTTC	CASSPSGSAYEQYF
TRBV5-8	TRBJ1-1	NA	TRBD1	TGTGCCAGCAGCGTATATACAGGGGGCGTCGCTGAAGCTTTCTTT	CASSVYTGGVAEAFF